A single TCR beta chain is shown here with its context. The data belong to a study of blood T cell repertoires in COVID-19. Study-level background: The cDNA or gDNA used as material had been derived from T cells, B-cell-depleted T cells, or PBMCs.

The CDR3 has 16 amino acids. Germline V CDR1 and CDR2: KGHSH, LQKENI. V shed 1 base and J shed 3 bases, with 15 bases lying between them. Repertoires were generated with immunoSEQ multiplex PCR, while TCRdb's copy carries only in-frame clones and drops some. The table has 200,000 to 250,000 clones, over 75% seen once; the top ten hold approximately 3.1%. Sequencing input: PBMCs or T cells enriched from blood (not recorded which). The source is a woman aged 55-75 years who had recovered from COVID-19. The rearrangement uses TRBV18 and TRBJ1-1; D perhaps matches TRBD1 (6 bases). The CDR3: CASSPLQTGMDTEAFF. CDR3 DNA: TGTGCCAGCTCACCACTTCAGACAGGAATGGACACTGAAGCTTTCTTT.